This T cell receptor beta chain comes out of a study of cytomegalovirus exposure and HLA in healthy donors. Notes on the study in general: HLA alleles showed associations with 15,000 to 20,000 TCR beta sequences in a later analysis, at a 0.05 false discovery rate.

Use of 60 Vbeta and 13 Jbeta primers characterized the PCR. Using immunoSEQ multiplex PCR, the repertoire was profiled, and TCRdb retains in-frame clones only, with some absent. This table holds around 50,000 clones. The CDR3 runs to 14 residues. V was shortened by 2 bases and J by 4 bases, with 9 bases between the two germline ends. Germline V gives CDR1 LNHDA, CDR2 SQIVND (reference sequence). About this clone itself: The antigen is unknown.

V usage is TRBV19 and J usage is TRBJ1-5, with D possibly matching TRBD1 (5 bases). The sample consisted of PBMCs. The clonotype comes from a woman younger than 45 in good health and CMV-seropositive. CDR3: CASSIRGGNQPQHF. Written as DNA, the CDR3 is TGTGCCAGTAGTATACGGGGGGGGAATCAGCCCCAGCATTTT.